Each of the 10 T cell receptor beta chains below was sequenced from the same sample in a study of chemoradiotherapy in HPV16-positive cancers. TCRdb's copy holds only in-frame clones and misses some; the assay was immunoSEQ multiplex PCR. This table has about 8,900 clones, around 93% appearing once. The source material was blood, sampled from a patient who underwent chemoradiotherapy. All receptors derive from a human donor with HPV-associated anogenital cancer.

V and J are TRBV30 and TRBJ2-7; 10 bases align to TRBD2. CDR3 length equals 13 residues. V was clipped by 6 bases and J by 3 bases; unmatched bases: 5. Germline V CDR1 and CDR2: GTSNPN, SVGIG (reference sequence). DNA of the CDR3: TGTGCCTGTTACCCTAGCGGGGGCTACGAGCAGTACTTC. Translated, it gives CACYPSGGYEQYF.

This chain uses TRBV12-5 with TRBJ2-7; D uncertain. Deletions cut 1 base from V and 0 bases from J, with 4 bases between. Germline V lookup: CDR1 LGHNT, CDR2 FRNRAP. The length of the CDR3 is 13 residues. Here the CDR3 reads CASGLGGSYEQYF. The CDR3, as DNA: TGTGCTAGTGGTTTGGGCGGCTCCTACGAGCAGTACTTC.

This chain links TRBV28 with TRBJ2-7, with a weak D call TRBD1 (8 bases). The CDR3 runs 17 residues. V gave up 8 bases and J gave up 2 bases, with 25 bases separating them. Germline loops: CDR1 MDHEN, CDR2 SYDVKM. CDR3: CASASGGGRGRTYEQYF. CDR3 sequence (DNA): TGTGCCAGCGCTTCAGGGGGGGGCAGGGGGCGCACCTACGAGCAGTACTTC.

In DNA, the CDR3 is TGTGCCAGCTCACCCCCAGGGACTAGCGGTCTCTACGAGCAGTACTTC. This encodes CASSPPGTSGLYEQYF. The chain carries TRBV18 and TRBJ2-7; 11 bases fit TRBD2. The CDR3 totals 16 residues. The germline V gene encodes CDR1 KGHSH and CDR2 LQKENI. The ends lost 3 bases at V and 3 bases at J; junction bases unmatched: 7.

V gene TRBV10-3 combines with J gene TRBJ1-2; no clear D. Germline lookup yields CDR1 ENHRY and CDR2 SYGVKD. There are 12 residues in the CDR3. V was shortened by 7 bases and J by 4 bases, with 10 bases between the two germline ends. The CDR3 bases are TGTGCCATCAAACGTATTTTCTATGGCTACACCTTC. Its protein product is CAIKRIFYGYTF.

V is TRBV11-2 and J is TRBJ2-3; TRBD1 aligns across 9 bases. Germline CDR1 reads SGHAT; CDR2 reads FQNNGV. The V and J ends lost 6 bases and 3 bases, in that order; junction bases with no gene match: 7. The CDR3 consists of 15 residues. In DNA, the CDR3 is TGTGCCAGCAGTTTCTACAGGGGGCGGACAGATACGCAGTATTTT. This gives the protein CASSFYRGRTDTQYF.

The rearrangement uses TRBV6-6 and TRBJ2-7, with 8 bases matching TRBD2. V was clipped by 0 bases and J by 1 base; unmatched bases: 2. CDR1 and CDR2 (germline): MNHNY, SVGAGI (reference sequence). The CDR3 extends over 15 amino acids. CDR3 protein: CASSYSAGESYEQYF. CDR3 nucleotides: TGTGCCAGCAGTTACTCAGCGGGAGAATCCTACGAGCAGTACTTC.

V usage is TRBV19 and J usage is TRBJ1-1, with D tentatively TRBD1 (5 bases). Germline CDR1 reads LNHDA; CDR2 reads SQIVND (reference sequence). Trimming cost V 4 bases and J 3 bases, with 12 bases left between them. CDR3 length: 14 amino acids. CDR3 residues: CASSKGPRDTEAFF. The CDR3 nucleotides read TGTGCCAGTAGTAAAGGACCCAGGGACACTGAAGCTTTCTTT.

This chain links TRBV1 with TRBJ1-1; whether TRBD1, the table's D call, matches the DNA was not checked. TRBV1 is termed a pseudogene. The CDR3 extends over 16 amino acids. Here the CDR3 DNA reads TGCACCAGCAGCCAAGAATCAGGCTCTTCGACCCCTGAAGCTTTCTTT. Encoded protein: CTSSQESGSSTPEAFF.

V usage is TRBV9 and J usage is TRBJ1-2; 8 bases are shared with TRBD1. CDR3 length: 16 residues. Trimming removed 0 bases from V and 6 bases from J; junction bases left unmatched: 10. CDR1 is SGDLS, CDR2 YYNGEE, per germline. In nucleotides, the CDR3 is TGTGCCAGCAGCGTAGCAGCTCAGGGGGCGCCAGATGGCTACACCTTC. Protein: CASSVAAQGAPDGYTF.